Following are 23 T cell receptor beta chains from one sample sequenced in a study of blood T cell repertoires in COVID-19. TCRdb's table, derived via immunoSEQ multiplex PCR, lists solely in-frame clones and lacks some. The sample carries around 110,000 clones, approximately 88% recorded once. The sample was peripheral blood. All receptors derive from a man aged 40-55 years with active or convalescent COVID-19.

This chain links TRBV12-3 or TRBV12-4 with TRBJ2-5, with D uncertain. CDR3 size: 11 residues. Trimming removed 6 bases from V and 5 bases from J, with 7 bases in between. Here the CDR3 reads CASSQRETQYF. The CDR3 coding sequence is TGTGCCAGCAGCCAGAGGGAGACCCAGTACTTC.

The J gene is TRBJ1-5, the V gene TRBV29-1; 7 bases are a match to TRBD1. Germline V gene lookup returns CDR1 SQVTM and CDR2 ANQGSEA. The length of the CDR3 is 12 residues. Trimming took 6 bases from V and 3 from J; bases not matched to a gene: 2. CDR3 nucleotides: TGCAGCGTAGGGGGCTACAATCAGCCCCAGCATTTT. Its translation: CSVGGYNQPQHF.

V gene TRBV19 combines with J gene TRBJ1-1; no firm D call. V shed 4 bases and J shed 1 base, with 10 bases lying between them. The V gene's germline CDR1 is LNHDA and CDR2 SQIVND (reference sequence). CDR3 length: 14 amino acids. As DNA, the CDR3 is TGTGCCAGTAGTAGTCCGCCAGGGAACACTGAAGCTTTCTTT. Its protein product is CASSSPPGNTEAFF.

This CDR3 is CASKGADYNYGYTF. The CDR3, as DNA: TGTGCCAGCAAGGGGGCAGATTACAACTATGGCTACACCTTC. The chain has TRBV28 and TRBJ1-2, with TRBD1 identical over 7 bases. The CDR3 totals 14 residues. V gave up 7 bases and J gave up 2 bases; unmatched junction bases: 7. Germline V gene sequence: CDR1 MDHEN, CDR2 SYDVKM.

The CDR3 DNA is TGTGCCAGCACCTCTGGGCAATTCTACGAGCAGTACTTC. Protein product: CASTSGQFYEQYF. The chain is built from TRBV2 and TRBJ2-7; no firm D call. Germline V gene lookup returns CDR1 SNHLY and CDR2 FYNNEI. The CDR3 loop spans 13 amino acids. The ends were cut back, 7 bases at V and 3 bases at J, with 13 bases in the middle. Based on the CDR3 plus reference TRBV2 and TRBJ2-7, the full variable domain is EPEVTQTPSHQVTQMGQEVILRCVPISNHLYFYWYRQILGQKVEFLVSFYNNEISEKSEIFDDQFSVERPDGSNFTLKIRSTKLEDSAMYFCASTSGQFYEQYFGPGTRLTVT.

V and J are TRBV5-1 and TRBJ1-1, with a tentative D call TRBD1 (6 bases). Trimming stripped 0 bases from V and 1 base from J, with 10 bases between. Germline V CDR1 and CDR2: SGHRS, YFSETQ. The CDR3 consists of 15 residues. CDR3 region: CASSLGDISNTEAFF. The DNA for the CDR3 is TGCGCCAGCAGCTTGGGGGACATTTCGAACACTGAAGCTTTCTTT.

V gene TRBV6-5 combines with J gene TRBJ2-3, with a weak D call TRBD2 (6 bases). CDR1 and CDR2 (germline): MNHEY, SVGAGI. The CDR3 has 15 amino acids. The V end lost 2 bases, the J end lost 0 bases, and 9 bases lay between the germline ends. The CDR3 sequence is CASSYGLASTDTQYF. The CDR3 DNA reads TGTGCCAGCAGTTACGGGCTAGCGAGCACAGATACGCAGTATTTT.

V and J are TRBV4-3 and TRBJ1-5; tentative D call: TRBD1 (5 bases). The CDR3 spans 15 residues. CDR1 is LGHNA and CDR2 is YSLEER in the germline V gene. Trimming left V 3 bases short and J 6 bases short, with 15 bases between. CDR3 in amino acids: CASSQNRGAGQPQHF. In nucleotides, the CDR3 is TGCGCCAGCAGCCAGAATAGGGGTGCCGGTCAGCCCCAGCATTTT.

The chain recombines TRBV29-1 with TRBJ1-1; 12 nucleotides line up with TRBD1. This CDR3 is 14 amino acids long. After removal of 6 bases from V and 10 bases from J, the junction contained 12 bases not matched to a gene. Looked up from germline, CDR1 is SQVTM and CDR2 is ANQGSEA. CDR3 sequence: CSVKHQGQGARAFF. The CDR3 nucleotides read TGCAGCGTAAAACACCAGGGACAGGGGGCTCGAGCTTTCTTT.

The V and J genes are TRBV7-9 and TRBJ2-1, with a possible D match to TRBD2 (7 bases). The CDR3 consists of 11 residues. Germline assignment: CDR1 SEHNR and CDR2 FQNEAQ (reference sequence). Trimming took 9 bases from V and 9 from J, leaving 12 bases between them. This CDR3 reads CARGRGGEQFF. In DNA, the CDR3 is TGTGCCAGGGGAAGGGGGGGTGAGCAGTTCTTC.

The chain is built from TRBV9 and TRBJ1-4; TRBD1 agrees at 8 bases. The CDR3 has 16 residues. Germline CDR1 is SGDLS and CDR2 is YYNGEE. The V gene end was trimmed by 6 bases and the J gene end by 4 bases; junction bases not matched to a gene: 11. The CDR3: CASTLDGTGNNEKLFF. CDR3 bases: TGTGCCAGCACCCTTGACGGGACAGGCAATAATGAAAAACTGTTTTTT.

The chain carries TRBV18 and TRBJ1-2; 8 bases fit TRBD1. After removal of 2 bases from V and 6 bases from J, the junction contained 5 bases not matched to a gene. The CDR3 is made up of 14 amino acids. Germline lookup yields CDR1 KGHSH and CDR2 LQKENI. CDR3 sequence: CASSPKGQADGYTF. The DNA of the CDR3 is TGTGCCAGCTCACCAAAGGGACAGGCGGATGGCTACACCTTC.

The genes are TRBV5-1 and TRBJ2-3, with 9 bases lining up with TRBD2. Germline values: CDR1 SGHRS, CDR2 YFSETQ. The CDR3 sequence is 16 residues long. Trimming cost V 0 bases and J 2 bases; bases outside gene matches: 4. Here the CDR3 DNA reads TGCGCCAGCAGCTTGGTTGCGGGAGGGCCCACAGATACGCAGTATTTT. It yields the protein CASSLVAGGPTDTQYF.

V and J are TRBV6-2 or TRBV6-3 and TRBJ2-3; 10 bases are shared with TRBD1. Germline trimming cut 6 bases from V and 6 bases from J; bases unmatched to any gene: 6. Germline lookup yields CDR1 MNHEY and CDR2 SVGEGT. CDR3 length: 14 residues. The CDR3 is CASSLTGGGDTQYF. CDR3 sequence (DNA): TGTGCCAGCAGCCTGACAGGGGGCGGTGATACGCAGTATTTT.

V and J are TRBV4-2 and TRBJ2-5, with 8 bases that match TRBD2. J was trimmed by 1 base and V by 1 base; bases with no gene match: 8. The CDR3 is 17 amino acids. CDR1 and CDR2 from the germline V gene are LGHNA and YNFKEQ. The CDR3 here is CASSQVGAGGPQETQYF. In nucleotides, the CDR3 is TGTGCCAGCAGCCAAGTGGGGGCGGGAGGACCCCAAGAGACCCAGTACTTC.

V gene TRBV28 combines with J gene TRBJ2-7; no definite D call. V dropped 6 bases and J dropped 2 bases, with 14 bases sitting between them. The CDR3 length is 14 residues. Germline V CDR1 and CDR2: MDHEN, SYDVKM. The CDR3 nucleotides read TGTGCCAGCAGATCCCGGTGGGCCCCCTACGAGCAGTACTTC. Amino acids: CASRSRWAPYEQYF.

Only one count was recorded for this clone. This chain uses TRBV11-2 with TRBJ1-5, with D hard to call. V was clipped by 5 bases and J by 1 base, with 12 bases between them. Germline CDR1 is SGHAT and CDR2 is FQNNGV. This CDR3 comprises 15 residues. CDR3 region: CASSPEGGSNQPQHF. Here the CDR3 DNA reads TGTGCCAGCAGCCCCGAGGGAGGGAGCAATCAGCCCCAGCATTTT.

This rearrangement joins TRBV10-2 to TRBJ2-7; a possible D gene is TRBD1 (6 bases). Germline V gene sequence: CDR1 WSHSY, CDR2 SAAADI. The CDR3 runs 13 residues. V was trimmed by 8 bases and J by 5 bases, leaving 16 bases between them. CDR3 bases: TGCGCCAGCCAAAACAGGGACAAACACGAGCAGTACTTC. Its translation: CASQNRDKHEQYF.

The count of this clone is one. The rearrangement links TRBV4-1 to TRBJ1-4, with TRBD1 identical over 7 bases. The trim removed 4 bases at V and 7 bases at J, leaving 6 bases unmatched. The germline CDR1 and CDR2 sequences are MGHRA and YSYEKL. This CDR3 has 14 residues. CDR3 DNA sequence: TGCGCCAGCAGCCCCGGGACAGTAACTGAAAAACTGTTTTTT. Protein sequence: CASSPGTVTEKLFF.

The gene calls are TRBV5-1 and TRBJ2-3; weak D call: TRBD2 (6 bases). The germline V gene has CDR1 SGHRS and CDR2 YFSETQ. The CDR3 is 15 residues long. Trimming took off 3 bases at V and 4 bases at J, with 15 bases between the two ends. As DNA, the CDR3 is TGCGCCAGCAGCTCAGAAGGGAGGCTGGCAGATACGCAGTATTTT. This encodes CASSSEGRLADTQYF.

V usage is TRBV5-1 and J usage is TRBJ2-2; no definite D call. The CDR3 spans 13 residues. Germline CDR1 reads SGHRS; CDR2 reads YFSETQ. The ends were cut back, 5 bases at V and 6 bases at J, with 11 bases in the middle. DNA of the CDR3: TGCGCCAGCAGGGCAACCGAGGCCGGGGAGCTGTTTTTT. Translated: CASRATEAGELFF.

The rearrangement uses TRBV11-2 and TRBJ2-5; D is uncertain. V dropped 2 bases and J dropped 5 bases, with 12 bases sitting between them. From germline, CDR1 is SGHAT and CDR2 FQNNGV. There are 14 residues in the CDR3. The chain's CDR3 is CASSLNPGRETQYF. CDR3 coding DNA: TGTGCCAGCAGCTTAAATCCGGGTAGGGAGACCCAGTACTTC.

The chain couples TRBV25-1 to TRBJ2-2; 8 nucleotides line up with TRBD2. The CDR3 has 15 amino acids. Germline V lookup: CDR1 MGHDK, CDR2 SYGVNS. Unmatched junction bases numbered 4, after V lost 4 bases and J lost 3 bases. The CDR3 loop is CASSASGSHTGELFF. The CDR3 region has the DNA TGTGCCAGCAGTGCAAGCGGGAGCCACACCGGGGAGCTGTTTTTT.